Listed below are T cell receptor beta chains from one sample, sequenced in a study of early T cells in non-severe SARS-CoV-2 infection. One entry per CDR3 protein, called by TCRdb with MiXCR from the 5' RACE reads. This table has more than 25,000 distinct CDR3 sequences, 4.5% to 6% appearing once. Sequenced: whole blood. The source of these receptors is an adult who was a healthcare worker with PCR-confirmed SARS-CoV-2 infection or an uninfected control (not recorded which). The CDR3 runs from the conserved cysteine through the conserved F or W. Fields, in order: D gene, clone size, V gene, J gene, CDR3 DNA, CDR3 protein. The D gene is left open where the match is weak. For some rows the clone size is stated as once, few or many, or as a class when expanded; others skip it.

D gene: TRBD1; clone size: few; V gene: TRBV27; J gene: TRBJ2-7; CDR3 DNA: TGTGCCAGCAGTCTTGCCGGGACAGGGGCTTCCTACGAGCAGTACTTC; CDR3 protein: CASSLAGTGASYEQYF
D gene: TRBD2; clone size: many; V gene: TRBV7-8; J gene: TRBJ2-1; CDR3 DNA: TGTGCCAGCAGCCCACCGACTAGCGGGAGGAGTAATGAGCAGTTCTTC; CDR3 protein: CASSPPTSGRSNEQFF
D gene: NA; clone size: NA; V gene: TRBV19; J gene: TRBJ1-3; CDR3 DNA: TGTGCCAGTAAAAGGACGGCTGGAAACACCATATATTTT; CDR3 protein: CASKRTAGNTIYF
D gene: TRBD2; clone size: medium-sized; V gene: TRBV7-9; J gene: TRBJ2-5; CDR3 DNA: TGTGCCAGCAGCTTATTGATGGGAGGGGTCCAAGAGACCCAGTACTTC; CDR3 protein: CASSLLMGGVQETQYF
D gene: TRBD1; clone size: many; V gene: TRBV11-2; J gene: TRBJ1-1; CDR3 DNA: TGTGCCAGCAGCGCATACAGGGGGCGGTTCGCTGAAGCTTTCTTT; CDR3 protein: CASSAYRGRFAEAFF
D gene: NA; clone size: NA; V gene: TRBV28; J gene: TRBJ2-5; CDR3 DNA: TGTGCCAGCAGTTTCGTCCGGGGAAAAGAGACCCAGTACTTC; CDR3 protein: CASSFVRGKETQYF
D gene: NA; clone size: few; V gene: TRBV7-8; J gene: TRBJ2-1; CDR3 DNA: TGTGCCAGCAGCACCCGACTAGAACCCTACAATGAGCAGTTCTTC; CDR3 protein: CASSTRLEPYNEQFF
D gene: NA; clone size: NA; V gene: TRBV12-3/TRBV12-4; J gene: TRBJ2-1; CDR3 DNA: TGTGCCAGCAGTTCCCTCCTAGGAGGTGAGCAGTTCTTC; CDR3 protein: CASSSLLGGEQFF
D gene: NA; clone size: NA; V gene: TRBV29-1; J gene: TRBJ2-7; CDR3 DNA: TGCAGCGTTGCCACAGGGTCCTACGAGCAGTACTTC; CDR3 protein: CSVATGSYEQYF
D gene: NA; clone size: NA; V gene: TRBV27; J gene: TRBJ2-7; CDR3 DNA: TGTGCCAGCAGTTTGGGGGGCCTCTACGAGCAGTACTTC; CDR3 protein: CASSLGGLYEQYF
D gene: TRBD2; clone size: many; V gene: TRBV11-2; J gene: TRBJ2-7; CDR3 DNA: TGTGCCAGCAGCTCTAGCGGGAACCCCTACGAGCAGTACTTC; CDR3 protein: CASSSSGNPYEQYF
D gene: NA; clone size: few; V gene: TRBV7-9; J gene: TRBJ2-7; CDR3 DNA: TGTGCCAGCAGCGGCGTCCACGAGCAGTACTTC; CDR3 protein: CASSGVHEQYF
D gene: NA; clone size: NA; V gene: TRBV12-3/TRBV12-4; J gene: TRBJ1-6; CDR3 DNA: TGTGCCAGCAGTTTAGCGGGGGCCCAGCCCCTCCACTTT; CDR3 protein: CASSLAGAQPLHF
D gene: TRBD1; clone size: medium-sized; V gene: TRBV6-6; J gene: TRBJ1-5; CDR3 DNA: TGTGCCAGCACCCCCAGAGGACAGGGTGGCAATCAGCCCCAGCATTTT; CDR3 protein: CASTPRGQGGNQPQHF
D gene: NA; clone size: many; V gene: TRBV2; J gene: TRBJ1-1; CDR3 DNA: TGTGCCAGCAAGAATTTACGCACTGAAGCTTTCTTT; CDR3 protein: CASKNLRTEAFF
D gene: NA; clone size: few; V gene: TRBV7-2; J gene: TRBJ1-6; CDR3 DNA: TGTGCCAGCAGCTTGAAGAGCTCCTATAATTCACCCCTCCACTTT; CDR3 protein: CASSLKSSYNSPLHF
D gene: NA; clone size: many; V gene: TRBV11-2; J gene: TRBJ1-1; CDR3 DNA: TGTGCCAGCAGCCAAAAGAACACTGAAGCTTTCTTT; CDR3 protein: CASSQKNTEAFF
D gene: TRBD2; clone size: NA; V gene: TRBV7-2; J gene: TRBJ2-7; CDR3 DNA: TGTGCCAGCAGCCCGTATGGACTAGCGGATTCCTACGAGCAGTACTTC; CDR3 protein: CASSPYGLADSYEQYF
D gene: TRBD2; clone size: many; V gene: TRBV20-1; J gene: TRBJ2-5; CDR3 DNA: TGCAGTGCTAGCGGCGCGGGAGCTCGAGAGACCCAGTACTTC; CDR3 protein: CSASGAGARETQYF
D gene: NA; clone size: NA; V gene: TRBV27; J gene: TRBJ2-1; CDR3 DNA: TGTGCCAGCAGTTTATTTGCGGGCAATGAGCAGTTCTTC; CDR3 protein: CASSLFAGNEQFF
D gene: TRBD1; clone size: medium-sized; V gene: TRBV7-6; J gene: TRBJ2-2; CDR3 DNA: TGTGCCAGCAGCTTCGGGACAGCGAACACCGGGGAGCTGTTTTTT; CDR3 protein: CASSFGTANTGELFF
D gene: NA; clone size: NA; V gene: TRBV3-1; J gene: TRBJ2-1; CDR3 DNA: TGTGCCAGCAGCCAAGGGGACCATGAGCAGTTCTTC; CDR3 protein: CASSQGDHEQFF
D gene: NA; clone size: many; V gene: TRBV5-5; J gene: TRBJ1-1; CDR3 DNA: TGTGCCAGCACCCCAGCGGCAGGGTCTGCGACTGAAGCTTTCTTT; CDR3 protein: CASTPAAGSATEAFF
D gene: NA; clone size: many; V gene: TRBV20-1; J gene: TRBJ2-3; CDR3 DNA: TGCAGTGCTAGATCTCAGGACTTCACAGATACGCAGTATTTT; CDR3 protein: CSARSQDFTDTQYF